This T cell receptor beta chain was observed in a study of shared T cell receptors in the human thymus. The V end lost 3 bases, the J end lost 1 base, and 19 bases lay between the germline ends. CDR3 length: 17 amino acids. Looked up from germline, CDR1 is ENHRY and CDR2 is SYGVKD. The method was immunoSEQ multiplex PCR; TCRdb's version includes in-frame clones alone and lacks a portion of them. The sample lists under 700,000 clones, approximately 78% seen once, with more than 0.01% in the top ten. This sample also belongs to another study, concerning human thymus T cells. That source adds: All donors were healthy Finnish infants who were undergoing corrective surgery to treat congenital heart defects. In corrective heart surgery, resections were taken, and these provided the thymus tissue. Thymic and blood repertoires showed apparently biased V and J gene usage.

The chain has TRBV10-3 and TRBJ2-7; tentative D call: TRBD2 (6 bases). Specimen: thymocytes. The receptor was derived from a boy in the first two years of life with a congenital heart defect. The CDR3 DNA reads TGTGCCATCAGTGACGCTCTCCGGGGGACGCGTTCCTACGAGCAGTACTTC. Translation: CAISDALRGTRSYEQYF.